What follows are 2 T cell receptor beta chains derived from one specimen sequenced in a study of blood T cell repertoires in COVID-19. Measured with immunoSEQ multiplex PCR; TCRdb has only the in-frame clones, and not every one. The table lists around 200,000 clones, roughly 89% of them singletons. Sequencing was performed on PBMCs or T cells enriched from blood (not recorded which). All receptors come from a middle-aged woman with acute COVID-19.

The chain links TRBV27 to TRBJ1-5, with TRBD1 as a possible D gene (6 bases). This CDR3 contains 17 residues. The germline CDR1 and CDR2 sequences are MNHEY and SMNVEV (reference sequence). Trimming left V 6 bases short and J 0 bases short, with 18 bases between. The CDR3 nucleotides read TGTGCCAGCAGACAATGGACAGCGCATTATAGCAATCAGCCCCAGCATTTT. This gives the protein CASRQWTAHYSNQPQHF.

CDR3 region: CASSHNRGGEQPQHF. In DNA form, the CDR3 reads TGTGCCAGTAGTCACAACCGAGGGGGTGAACAGCCCCAGCATTTT. The rearrangement links TRBV19 to TRBJ1-5, with D tentatively TRBD1 (6 bases). The CDR3 has 15 amino acids. Germline CDR1 reads LNHDA; CDR2 reads SQIVND (reference sequence). Trimming shortened V by 5 bases and J by 7 bases, and 18 bases separated the two germline ends.